The 17 T cell receptor beta chains reported below all come from one sample, sequenced in a study of shared clonotypes between healthy human individuals. The assay was immunoSEQ multiplex PCR, and TCRdb's table has in-frame clones only and misses some. The sample holds 2 million to 3 million clones, under 95% seen once. What was sequenced was naive CD4+ T cells from PBMCs. Subset described: CD45RA+ positively selected. The origin of the receptors is a man between 18 and 29 years old in good health. Some clones in this sample may be carry-over from other donors' samples.

The chain is built from TRBV2 and TRBJ2-2; 8 bases align to TRBD2. The germline CDR1 and CDR2 sequences are SNHLY and FYNNEI. The length of the CDR3 is 15 residues. V lost 7 bases and J lost 1; bases outside the gene matches: 5. Written as DNA, the CDR3 is TGTGCCAGCACCCTTAGCGGGATGAACACCGGGGAGCTGTTTTTT. The encoded protein is CASTLSGMNTGELFF.

The chain carries TRBV28 and TRBJ2-7, with D possibly being TRBD1 (5 bases). The V gene's germline CDR1 is MDHEN and CDR2 SYDVKM. Trimming pared 2 bases from V and 5 bases from J, leaving 13 bases between. This CDR3 contains 14 residues. The CDR3 DNA is TGTGCCAGCAGTTTAATAGGGGCGTGGAACGAGCAGTACTTC. Its protein product is CASSLIGAWNEQYF.

The V call is TRBV28, the J call TRBJ1-5; no definite D call. Trimming shortened V by 1 base and J by 11 bases, and 9 bases separated the two germline ends. The CDR3 sequence is 12 residues long. Germline V gives CDR1 MDHEN, CDR2 SYDVKM. CDR3 protein: CASSLSGFSQHF. CDR3 nucleotides: TGTGCCAGCAGTTTATCCGGTTTCTCCCAGCATTTT.

The V call is TRBV11-3, the J call TRBJ2-3; 12 bases map to TRBD2. This CDR3 is 17 amino acids long. J gave up 2 bases and V 3 bases, and 6 bases lay outside the gene matches. Looked up from germline, CDR1 is SGHNT and CDR2 is YENEEA. DNA of the CDR3: TGTGCCAGCAGCTTGGGACTAGCGGGTCCCCTCACAGATACGCAGTATTTT. This translates into CASSLGLAGPLTDTQYF.

As for this clone: The sample has other DNA sequences that encode this CDR3 too. The chain joins TRBV18 to TRBJ1-2, with D uncertain. The CDR3 has 13 amino acids. V lost 3 bases to trimming and J lost 1 base, with 6 bases between them. The germline V gene has CDR1 KGHSH and CDR2 LQKENI. The CDR3 spells CASSPPDNYGYTF. The CDR3 DNA reads TGTGCCAGCTCACCTCCAGATAACTATGGCTACACCTTC. Full variable domain (missing parts from reference TRBV18 and TRBJ1-2): NAGVMQNPRHLVRRRGQEARLRCSPMKGHSHVYWYRQLPEEGLKFMVYLQKENIIDESGMPKERFSAEFPKEGPSILRIQQVVRGDSAAYFCASSPPDNYGYTFGSGTRLTVV.

The V and J genes are TRBV20-1 and TRBJ2-3, with D perhaps matching TRBD1 (5 bases). V shed 7 bases and J shed 9 bases, with 14 bases lying between them. The CDR3 extends over 11 amino acids. From germline, CDR1 is DFQATT and CDR2 SNEGSKA (reference sequence). The CDR3 spells CSGQSQDTQYF. The CDR3 coding sequence is TGCAGTGGACAGTCACAGGACACGCAGTATTTT.

This rearrangement joins TRBV11-3 to TRBJ2-3, with D maybe TRBD2 (5 bases). This CDR3 has 14 residues. Per germline, CDR1 SGHNT and CDR2 YENEEA. Trimming stripped 5 bases from V and 6 bases from J, with 15 bases between. The DNA of the CDR3 is TGTGCCAGCAGCATCGGGGTCGGGGTCGATACGCAGTATTTT. Translation: CASSIGVGVDTQYF.

The chain joins TRBV7-3 to TRBJ2-3, with unresolved D. The CDR3 sequence is 13 residues long. V lost 4 bases and J 4 bases, leaving 9 bases between the germline ends. Germline CDR1 is SGHTA and CDR2 is FQGTGA. CDR3 sequence reads: CASSSAVSDTQYF. The CDR3 region has the DNA TGTGCCAGCAGCTCCGCCGTATCAGATACGCAGTATTTT.

This clone was seen a few times. The gene calls are TRBV13 and TRBJ1-5; no definite D call. V lost 7 bases, J lost 0 bases, and 10 bases lay in between. Per germline, CDR1 PRHDT and CDR2 FYEKMQ (reference sequence). CDR3 length: 14 amino acids. The CDR3 is CASTRWNSNQPQHF. CDR3 DNA sequence: TGTGCCAGCACGCGTTGGAATAGCAATCAGCCCCAGCATTTT.

The chain has TRBV19 and TRBJ2-1; 7 nucleotides line up with TRBD1. Germline V gives CDR1 LNHDA, CDR2 SQIVND (reference sequence). This CDR3 contains 15 residues. V dropped 8 bases and J dropped 4; count of bases not matched to a gene: 11. CDR3: CASAAGTATYNEQFF. DNA of the CDR3: TGTGCCAGTGCCGCCGGGACAGCCACTTACAATGAGCAGTTCTTC. Drawing the rest from reference TRBV19 and TRBJ2-1, the complete variable domain is DGGITQSPKYLFRKEGQNVTLSCEQNLNHDAMYWYRQDPGQGLRLIYYSQIVNDFQKGDIAEGYSVSREKKESFPLTVTSAQKNPTAFYLCASAAGTATYNEQFFGPGTRLTVL.

The V gene is TRBV9, the J gene TRBJ2-2; D unresolved. The CDR3 consists of 16 residues. Per germline, CDR1 SGDLS and CDR2 YYNGEE. Trimming shortened V by 0 bases and J by 5 bases, and 14 bases separated the two germline ends. CDR3 residues: CASSVAPGVGTGELFF. CDR3 DNA: TGTGCCAGCAGCGTAGCTCCCGGAGTAGGGACCGGGGAGCTGTTTTTT.

Only a few counts were recorded for this clone. The chain uses TRBV5-1 and TRBJ2-4, with 9 bases fitting TRBD1. The V gene end was trimmed by 4 bases and the J gene end by 8 bases; junction bases not matched to a gene: 7. Germline CDR1 and CDR2: SGHRS and YFSETQ. The CDR3 loop spans 14 amino acids. The CDR3 loop reads CASSQAGQGHIQYF. In DNA, the CDR3 is TGCGCCAGCAGCCAAGCAGGACAGGGGCACATTCAGTACTTC. The whole variable domain, filled in from reference TRBV5-1 and TRBJ2-4, reads KAGVTQTPRYLIKTRGQQVTLSCSPISGHRSVSWYQQTPGQGLQFLFEYFSETQRNKGNFPGRFSGRQFSNSRSEMNVSTLELGDSALYLCASSQAGQGHIQYFGAGTRLSVL.

The chain employs TRBV6-1 and TRBJ2-5; D is perhaps TRBD1 (6 bases). This CDR3 is 13 amino acids long. Per the germline V gene, CDR1 is MNHNS and CDR2 is SASEGT. V lost 7 bases and J 2 bases, leaving 11 bases between the germline ends. DNA for the CDR3: TGTGCCAGCACCAGGGGAGTACAAGAGACCCAGTACTTC. Its protein product is CASTRGVQETQYF.

V is TRBV12-5 and J is TRBJ1-1; no reliable D call. The germline V and J ends were trimmed by 5 bases and 8 bases, with 12 bases remaining between them. CDR1 is LGHNT and CDR2 is FRNRAP in the germline V gene. CDR3 length equals 12 residues. The CDR3 region is CASGGRQGEAFF. CDR3 sequence (DNA): TGTGCTAGTGGTGGGAGACAAGGAGAAGCTTTCTTT.

The chain uses TRBV25-1 and TRBJ1-1; D unclear. With 4 bases removed from V and 4 bases from J, the gap between germline ends came to 7 bases. The CDR3 sequence is 12 residues long. The germline V gene has CDR1 MGHDK and CDR2 SYGVNS. CDR3 sequence (DNA): TGTGCCAGCAGTGGTTGGAGCACTGAAGCTTTCTTT. Translated, it gives CASSGWSTEAFF.

This chain links TRBV2 with TRBJ2-4, with D unresolved. The CDR3 runs to 14 residues. V was shortened by 3 bases and J by 0 bases, with 6 bases between the two germline ends. Per the germline V gene, CDR1 is SNHLY and CDR2 is FYNNEI. CDR3 nucleotide sequence: TGTGCCAGCAGTGACAGATTAGCCAAAAACATTCAGTACTTC. Protein product: CASSDRLAKNIQYF. The variable domain in full, with the rest retrieved from reference TRBV2 and TRBJ2-4, is EPEVTQTPSHQVTQMGQEVILRCVPISNHLYFYWYRQILGQKVEFLVSFYNNEISEKSEIFDDQFSVERPDGSNFTLKIRSTKLEDSAMYFCASSDRLAKNIQYFGAGTRLSVL.

This rearrangement joins TRBV20-1 to TRBJ2-4, with D perhaps matching TRBD1 (6 bases). CDR3 length: 11 amino acids. Germline-derived CDR1 and CDR2 are DFQATT and SNEGSKA (reference sequence). Written as DNA, the CDR3 is TGCAGCTACGTACAGGGTCTCGGTCAGTACTTC. Translating gives CSYVQGLGQYF.